Included here is one TCR beta chain sequence, with context. Its antigen is not identified. The junction shows a germline mismatch at one end, possibly a read error. This record belongs to a study of blood T cell dynamics during melanoma immunotherapy. Study details: Metastatic melanoma patients received first-line pembrolizumab or nivolumab plus ipilimumab.

Noted time point: week 3, after first cycle of checkpoint inhibitor. Study findings and constraints: PBMC repertoires of eventual disease-control patients split at W3 into clonality or diversity gains.

Measured with immunoSEQ multiplex PCR; TCRdb has only the in-frame clones, and not every one. The profile shows approximately 7,000 clones, approximately 84% of them singletons. Germline loops: CDR1 MGHRA, CDR2 YSYEKL. This CDR3 spans 16 amino acids. This receptor was obtained from a human donor with melanoma. Some clones in this sample may be carry-over from other donors' samples. This sequence joins TRBV4-1 and TRBJ1-3; possibly TRBD1 for D (5 bases). The sample was blood, taken from a patient treated with checkpoint blockade. CDR3 loop: CASSQETRVSGNTIYF. The CDR3 bases are TGTGCCAGCAGCCAAGAGACCAGGGTCTCTGGAAACACCATATATTTT.